The text below deals with one T cell receptor (beta chain). The data were taken from a study of blood T cell repertoires in COVID-19. Study summary: T cells, B-cell-depleted T cells, or PBMCs provided the cDNA or gDNA that served as material.

Germline CDR1 MNHEY, CDR2 SVGAGI. With 2 bases clipped from V and 4 bases from J, the junction kept 3 bases outside the gene matches. The CDR3 is 15 amino acids. Clones were read by immunoSEQ multiplex PCR, and TCRdb kept only the in-frame ones, dropping some. The table records about 200,000 clones, about 83% of them present only once. Specimen: PBMCs or T cells enriched from blood (not recorded which). V is TRBV6-5 and J is TRBJ2-1, with 9 bases identical to TRBD2. The source of this sequence is a man aged 35 to 55 with acute COVID-19. In DNA form, the CDR3 reads TGTGCCAGCAGTTACGCCGGACTAGCGTACAATGAGCAGTTCTTC. This sequence encodes CASSYAGLAYNEQFF.